The rows below give T cell receptor beta chains drawn from one sample of a study of OX40 agonist ivuxolimab in advanced cancers. Sequencing was performed with immunoSEQ multiplex PCR; in TCRdb, only in-frame clones are kept and a portion is missing. The table has around 38,000 clones, less than 85% seen once; the top ten hold under 9%. The specimen comprised CD4+ or CD8+ T cells sorted from blood, sampled in a trial of the OX40 agonist ivuxolimab. These receptor sequences come from an adult with an advanced solid tumor such as melanoma, head and neck, liver or kidney cancer. Both conserved end residues are part of each CDR3. Each record gives: J gene, V gene, clone size, D gene, CDR3 protein, CDR3 DNA. D genes are given only for firm matches. Only part of the rows carry a size: once, few, many, or a class if the clone is expanded.

TRBJ1-5,TRBV12-5,.,.,CASGLVRLGGTNQPQHF,TGTGCTAGTGGTTTGGTACGGTTGGGGGGGACCAATCAGCCCCAGCATTTT
TRBJ2-7,TRBV7-2,.,TRBD1,CASRTGGPYEQYF,TGTGCCAGCAGGACAGGGGGCCCCTACGAGCAGTACTTC
TRBJ2-1,TRBV19,.,TRBD1,CASSVRDRDDEQFF,TGTGCCAGTAGTGTGCGGGACAGGGATGATGAGCAGTTCTTC
TRBJ2-7,TRBV28,.,.,CASSQPRGKGQYF,TGTGCCAGCAGCCAACCCAGGGGCAAAGGGCAGTACTTC
TRBJ2-7,TRBV4-1,.,TRBD2,CASSQVWTGGSSYEQYF,TGCGCCAGCAGCCAAGTTTGGACGGGAGGGAGCTCCTACGAGCAGTACTTC
TRBJ2-3,TRBV10-3,.,TRBD2,CAVSSPGTSDTDTQYF,TGTGCCGTCAGTAGTCCCGGGACTAGCGACACAGATACGCAGTATTTT
TRBJ1-6,TRBV7-2,once,.,CASSLDPGSPLHF,TGTGCCAGCAGCTTAGATCCAGGATCACCCCTCCACTTT
TRBJ1-5,TRBV7-2,once,.,CASSSVNQPQHF,TGTGCCAGCAGCTCGGTTAATCAGCCCCAGCATTTT
TRBJ1-2,TRBV30,.,TRBD1,CAWKTGANYGYTF,TGTGCCTGGAAGACAGGGGCCAACTATGGCTACACCTTC
TRBJ2-7,TRBV7-2,once,TRBD1,CASSPEGTGQGIYEQYF,TGTGCCAGCAGCCCCGAGGGTACGGGACAGGGAATCTACGAGCAGTACTTC
TRBJ1-1,TRBV6-1,.,.,CASSQGQRDRNTEAFF,TGTGCCAGCAGTCAAGGACAGCGTGATAGGAACACTGAAGCTTTCTTT
TRBJ2-5,TRBV30,once,.,CAWSASGEQYF,TGTGCCTGGAGTGCGAGCGGAGAGCAGTACTTC
TRBJ2-5,TRBV4-3,.,TRBD2,CASSQGGGLQETQYF,TGCGCCAGCAGCCAAGGGGGGGGTCTTCAGGAGACCCAGTACTTC